Listed below are T cell receptor beta chains from one sample, sequenced in a study of tumor-infiltrating lymphocytes in primary liver carcinoma. From the multiplex PCR reads, TCRdb called clonotypes with MiXCR, one entry per CDR3 protein. The sample contains fewer than 400,000 distinct CDR3 sequences, 50% to 70% of which appear only once. What was sequenced was peripheral blood. Receptors originate from a man in his forties with primary liver carcinoma and hepatitis B virus infection. Both conserved end residues are part of each CDR3. The D gene is left open where the match is weak.

TRBD2	20	TRBV5-5	CASSLEGRPWGGVNIGELFF
NA	14	TRBV5-5	CASSLDTGNQPQHF
NA	13	TRBV6-2/TRBV6-3	CASSYGVLYVQYF
NA	15	TRBV4-3	CASSRGTPSGDTQYF
NA	14	TRBV28	CASSLVSHSYEQYF
NA	13	TRBV11-2	CASATEPNTEAFF
TRBD2	14	TRBV6-1	CASCEGLGPDTQYF
TRBD1	13	TRBV4-3	CASSQGTGFEQYF
TRBD2	15	TRBV11-2	CASSPSGGSSYEQYF
NA	14	TRBV2	CASSEARGSQLQHF
TRBD2	13	TRBV7-3	CASSFQRGGELYF
NA	12	TRBV30	CAWTTSTDTQYF
TRBD1	16	TRBV6-5	CASSSNTGVWSYDYTF
NA	16	TRBV28	CASTSRGGSHTYEQYF
NA	15	TRBV11-1	CARSLARGQGKEQFF
TRBD1	15	TRBV10-1	CASSNGTGSPNEQFF